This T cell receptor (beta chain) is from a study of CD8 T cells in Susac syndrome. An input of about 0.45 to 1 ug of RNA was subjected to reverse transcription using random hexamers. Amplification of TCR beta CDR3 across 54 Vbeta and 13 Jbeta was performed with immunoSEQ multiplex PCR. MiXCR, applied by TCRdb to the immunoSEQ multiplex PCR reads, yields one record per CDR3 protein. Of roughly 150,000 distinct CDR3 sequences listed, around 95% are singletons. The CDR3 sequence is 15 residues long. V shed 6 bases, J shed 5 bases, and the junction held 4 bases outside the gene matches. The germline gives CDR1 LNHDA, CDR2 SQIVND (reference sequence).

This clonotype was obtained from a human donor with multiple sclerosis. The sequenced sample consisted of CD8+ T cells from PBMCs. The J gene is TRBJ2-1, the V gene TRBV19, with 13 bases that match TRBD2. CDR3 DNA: TGTGCCAGTAGCGAAGGGACTAGCGGGAACAATGAGCAGTTCTTC. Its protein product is CASSEGTSGNNEQFF.